This T cell receptor (beta chain) was captured in a study of shared clonotypes between healthy human individuals. The CDR3 is 16 residues long. Germline CDR1 and CDR2: SEHNR and FQNEAQ (reference sequence). Trimming shortened V by 6 bases and J by 9 bases, and 21 bases separated the two germline ends. Assay: immunoSEQ multiplex PCR; the TCRdb copy retains only in-frame clones and omits some. The repertoire consists of some 1 million clones, with 60% to 80% occurring once and the leading ten covering 1.5%. Sequences were obtained from memory CD4+ T cells sorted from blood. This sample's subset: CD45RA-negative fraction. V is TRBV7-9 and J is TRBJ1-6; possibly TRBD1 for D (5 bases). This receptor was taken from a man aged 18 to 29 in good health. The DNA of the CDR3 is TGTGCCAGCAGACCGGGGGGAACGGGTTTTGTTTCACCCCTCCACTTT. The encoded protein is CASRPGGTGFVSPLHF.